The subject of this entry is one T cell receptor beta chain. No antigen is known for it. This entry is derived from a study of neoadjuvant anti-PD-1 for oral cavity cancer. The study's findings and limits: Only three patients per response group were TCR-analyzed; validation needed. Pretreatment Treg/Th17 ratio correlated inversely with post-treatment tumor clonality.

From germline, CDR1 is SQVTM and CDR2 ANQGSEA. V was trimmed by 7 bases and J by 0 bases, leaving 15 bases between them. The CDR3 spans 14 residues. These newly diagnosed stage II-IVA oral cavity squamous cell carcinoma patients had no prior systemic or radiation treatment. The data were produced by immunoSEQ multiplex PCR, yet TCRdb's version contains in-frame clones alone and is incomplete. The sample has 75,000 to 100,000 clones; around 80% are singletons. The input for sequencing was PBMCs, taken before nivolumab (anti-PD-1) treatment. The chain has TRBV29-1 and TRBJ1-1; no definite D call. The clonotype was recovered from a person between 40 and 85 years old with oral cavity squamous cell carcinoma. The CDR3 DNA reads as TGCAGCGCGCACTCGACAATAATGAACACTGAAGCTTTCTTT. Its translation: CSAHSTIMNTEAFF.